The subject of this entry is one T cell receptor beta chain. As yet, its antigen is unknown. Data came from immunoSEQ multiplex PCR; TCRdb stores just in-frame clones and leaves some out. Among some 120,000 clones, about nine tenths were seen once, and the ten largest hold 1.1%. The data were taken from a study of T cell responses to AZD1222 COVID-19 vaccine. Study results and limitations: Among those given AZD1222, only five or six were seropositive at baseline. Repertoires in all cases were sampled only once the peak T cell response had passed. At 160-218 and 743-854, vaccine-associated CD4 TCRs were dominant, and they spanned spike. Donors in the cohort were predominantly white British and more often female, and clonal diversity was possibly underestimated.

Per the germline V gene, CDR1 is SGHDN and CDR2 is FVKESK. CDR3 length equals 14 residues. J lost 6 bases, V lost 5 bases, and 3 bases had no gene match. The chain couples TRBV14 to TRBJ2-7, with 14 bases fitting TRBD2. The starting material was peripheral blood, obtained on day 0 of AZD1222 vaccination. The sequence was obtained from an adult in good health. As DNA, the CDR3 is TGTGCCAGCAGCTTAGGGACTAGCGGGAGCGAGCAGTACTTC. Translating it yields CASSLGTSGSEQYF.